A selection of T cell receptor beta chains follows, all from one sample in a study of beta chain features in type 1 diabetes. Using immunoSEQ multiplex PCR, the repertoire was profiled, and TCRdb retains in-frame clones only, with some absent. The sample lists some 280,000 clones, roughly 13% occurring once. The specimen was naive CD4+ T cells from blood. The receptors stem from a man under 40 with type 1 diabetes. CDR3s include the opening cysteine and the closing phenylalanine or tryptophan. Fields, in order: J gene, CDR3 length, V gene, CDR3 protein.

j_call: TRBJ2-7; cdr3_length: 12; v_call: TRBV29-1; cdr3_aa: CSVETGNYEQYF
j_call: TRBJ1-2; cdr3_length: 13; v_call: TRBV18; cdr3_aa: CASSPTGVDGYTF
j_call: TRBJ2-1; cdr3_length: 13; v_call: TRBV4-1; cdr3_aa: CASSLRPDSEQFF
j_call: TRBJ2-7; cdr3_length: 15; v_call: TRBV4-3; cdr3_aa: CASSQDGLPYEGQYF
j_call: TRBJ1-1; cdr3_length: 15; v_call: TRBV7-9; cdr3_aa: CASSRPGTGVGEAFF
j_call: TRBJ1-3; cdr3_length: 14; v_call: TRBV5-1; cdr3_aa: CASSLGQAGNTIYF
j_call: TRBJ1-2; cdr3_length: 13; v_call: TRBV2; cdr3_aa: CASRGGESDGYTF
j_call: TRBJ2-7; cdr3_length: 14; v_call: TRBV5-1; cdr3_aa: CASSLDRGPVEQYF
j_call: TRBJ2-3; cdr3_length: 13; v_call: TRBV7-2; cdr3_aa: CASRAQITDTQYF
j_call: TRBJ2-1; cdr3_length: 12; v_call: TRBV28; cdr3_aa: CASSGLTGEQFF
j_call: TRBJ2-7; cdr3_length: 16; v_call: TRBV9; cdr3_aa: CASSVDPSGDAYEQYF
j_call: TRBJ2-1; cdr3_length: 14; v_call: TRBV7-9; cdr3_aa: CASSFGGTHNEQFF
j_call: TRBJ2-6; cdr3_length: 17; v_call: TRBV2; cdr3_aa: CASSERGTSSGANVLTF
j_call: TRBJ1-2; cdr3_length: 14; v_call: TRBV28; cdr3_aa: CASRGAGTRSGYTF
j_call: TRBJ1-5; cdr3_length: 12; v_call: TRBV30; cdr3_aa: CAWSVGGRPQHF
j_call: TRBJ2-7; cdr3_length: 16; v_call: TRBV7-2; cdr3_aa: CASSQGTLAGSYEQYF
j_call: TRBJ2-7; cdr3_length: 14; v_call: TRBV21-1; cdr3_aa: CASNPGQGRYEQYF
j_call: TRBJ2-6; cdr3_length: 15; v_call: TRBV28; cdr3_aa: CASSTRGSGANVLTF
j_call: TRBJ1-5; cdr3_length: 16; v_call: TRBV2; cdr3_aa: CASSGVLAVSNQPQHF
j_call: TRBJ1-5; cdr3_length: 14; v_call: TRBV6-5; cdr3_aa: CASRQGQANQPQHF
j_call: TRBJ2-1; cdr3_length: 15; v_call: TRBV7-9; cdr3_aa: CASSPIAGVIDEQFF
j_call: TRBJ2-7; cdr3_length: 11; v_call: TRBV7-2; cdr3_aa: CASSLQREQYF
j_call: TRBJ1-2; cdr3_length: 13; v_call: TRBV9; cdr3_aa: CASSVGVGAGYTF
j_call: TRBJ2-5; cdr3_length: 16; v_call: TRBV9; cdr3_aa: CASSLGGLAGVETQYF
j_call: TRBJ1-5; cdr3_length: 16; v_call: TRBV7-2; cdr3_aa: CASSRGTGGSNQPQHF
j_call: TRBJ2-3; cdr3_length: 15; v_call: TRBV28; cdr3_aa: CASSLRTGNTDTQYF
j_call: TRBJ2-2; cdr3_length: 15; v_call: TRBV4-3; cdr3_aa: CASSQAPTRTGELFF
j_call: TRBJ2-7; cdr3_length: 13; v_call: TRBV19; cdr3_aa: CASSRYQVGEQYF
j_call: TRBJ2-7; cdr3_length: 18; v_call: TRBV4-1; cdr3_aa: CASSQVSSGITNPYEQYF
j_call: TRBJ1-3; cdr3_length: 15; v_call: TRBV9; cdr3_aa: CASSVRQGSGNTIYF
j_call: TRBJ2-2; cdr3_length: 20; v_call: TRBV4-3; cdr3_aa: CASSQEPDINNALNTGELFF
j_call: TRBJ2-7; cdr3_length: 15; v_call: TRBV2; cdr3_aa: CASSDRRDSPREQYF
j_call: TRBJ1-1; cdr3_length: 14; v_call: TRBV18; cdr3_aa: CASSPNRGSAEAFF
j_call: TRBJ2-7; cdr3_length: 16; v_call: TRBV7-8; cdr3_aa: CASSLVGPPSPYEQYF
j_call: TRBJ2-5; cdr3_length: 16; v_call: TRBV27; cdr3_aa: CASSSLTSRQKETQYF
j_call: TRBJ2-2; cdr3_length: 16; v_call: TRBV7-9; cdr3_aa: CASSPPGLADTGELFF
j_call: TRBJ2-1; cdr3_length: 15; v_call: TRBV7-2; cdr3_aa: CASSPGLAGGNEQFF
j_call: TRBJ1-5; cdr3_length: 16; v_call: TRBV7-2; cdr3_aa: CASSSRTGGFYGAQHF
j_call: TRBJ2-7; cdr3_length: 13; v_call: TRBV18; cdr3_aa: CASSPPSNYEQYF
j_call: TRBJ2-4; cdr3_length: 13; v_call: TRBV2; cdr3_aa: CASTKAGGDIQYF
j_call: TRBJ2-1; cdr3_length: 16; v_call: TRBV5-6; cdr3_aa: CASSSSGGSSYNEQFF
j_call: TRBJ2-4; cdr3_length: 16; v_call: TRBV7-8; cdr3_aa: CASSFRAGDAKNIQYF
j_call: TRBJ1-2; cdr3_length: 14; v_call: TRBV6-5; cdr3_aa: CASSQGQTNYGYTF
j_call: TRBJ2-5; cdr3_length: 16; v_call: TRBV7-3; cdr3_aa: CASSLLAGGIQETQYF
j_call: TRBJ2-1; cdr3_length: 13; v_call: TRBV4-2; cdr3_aa: CASSQASGNEQFF